The clone carrying this TCR beta chain was found many times. Its specificity is unknown. All patients reached thyroid surgery having received no treatment beforehand. The data were taken from a study of metastatic and nonmetastatic thyroid tumors. Study context: The comparison covered peripheral blood and tumor or nodule tissue in malignant and benign thyroid patients.

With 7 bases removed from V and 2 bases from J, the gap between germline ends came to 15 bases. CDR1 is SGHRS and CDR2 is YFSETQ in the germline V gene. CDR3 length: 14 amino acids. In the source study's methods: The distant-metastasis classifier for papillary thyroid cancer was built from CDR3 differences across clinicopathological groups. Via MiXCR, TCRdb re-called the PCR reads. These V and J calls are TCRdb output, not the study's own analysis. This sample carries approximately 16,000 clones, roughly 13% of them seen once, and the ten largest clones take approximately 30%. Regarding the study as a whole: The reported finding was significantly higher TCR beta diversity in malignant thyroid tumors relative to benign nodules, in blood and tumor.

Sequencing was carried out using blood. This rearrangement joins TRBV5-1 to TRBJ1-1, with D perhaps matching TRBD1 (5 bases). This sequence originates from a female donor with papillary thyroid cancer or a benign thyroid nodule (not recorded which). Some clones in this sample may be carry-over from other donors' samples. The CDR3 DNA reads TGCGCCAGCGCCGTAGGGGCCTCAAACACTGAAGCTTTCTTT. Protein: CASAVGASNTEAFF.